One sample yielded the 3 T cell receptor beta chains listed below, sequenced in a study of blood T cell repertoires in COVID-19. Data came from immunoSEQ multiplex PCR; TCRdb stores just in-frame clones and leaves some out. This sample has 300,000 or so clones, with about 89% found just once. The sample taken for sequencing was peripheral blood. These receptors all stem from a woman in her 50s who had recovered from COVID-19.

CDR3: CASSRPGQGDEKLFF. The CDR3 nucleotides are TGTGCCAGTAGTCGTCCGGGACAGGGTGATGAAAAACTGTTTTTT. The gene calls are TRBV19 and TRBJ1-4; TRBD1 agrees at 9 bases. V was clipped by 5 bases and J by 6 bases; unmatched bases: 7. From germline, CDR1 is LNHDA and CDR2 SQIVND (reference sequence). This CDR3 comprises 15 residues.

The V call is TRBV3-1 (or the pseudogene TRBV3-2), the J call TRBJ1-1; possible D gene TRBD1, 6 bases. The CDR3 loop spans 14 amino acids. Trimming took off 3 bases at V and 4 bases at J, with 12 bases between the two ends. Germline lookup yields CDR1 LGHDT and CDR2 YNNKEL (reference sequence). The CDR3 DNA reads TGTGCCAGCAGCCATGGAAGCAGGGGCACTGAAGCTTTCTTT. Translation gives CASSHGSRGTEAFF.

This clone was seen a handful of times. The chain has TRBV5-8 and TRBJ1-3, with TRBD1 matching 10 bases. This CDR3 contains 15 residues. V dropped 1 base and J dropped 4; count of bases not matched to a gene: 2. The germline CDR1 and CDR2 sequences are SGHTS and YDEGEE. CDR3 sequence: CASSLRDRGGNTIYF. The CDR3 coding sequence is TGTGCCAGCAGCTTGAGGGACAGGGGAGGAAACACCATATATTTT.